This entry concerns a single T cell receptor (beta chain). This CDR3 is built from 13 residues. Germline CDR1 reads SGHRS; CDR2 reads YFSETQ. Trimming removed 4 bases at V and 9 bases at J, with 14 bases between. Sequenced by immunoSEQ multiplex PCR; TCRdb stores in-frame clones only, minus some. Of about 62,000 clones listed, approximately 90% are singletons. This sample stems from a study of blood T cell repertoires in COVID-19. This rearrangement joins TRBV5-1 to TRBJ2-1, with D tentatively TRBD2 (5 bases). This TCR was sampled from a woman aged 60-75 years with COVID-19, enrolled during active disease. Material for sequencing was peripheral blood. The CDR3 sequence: CASSLKTSTEQFF. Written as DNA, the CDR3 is TGCGCCAGCAGCCTCAAAACTAGTACTGAGCAGTTCTTC.